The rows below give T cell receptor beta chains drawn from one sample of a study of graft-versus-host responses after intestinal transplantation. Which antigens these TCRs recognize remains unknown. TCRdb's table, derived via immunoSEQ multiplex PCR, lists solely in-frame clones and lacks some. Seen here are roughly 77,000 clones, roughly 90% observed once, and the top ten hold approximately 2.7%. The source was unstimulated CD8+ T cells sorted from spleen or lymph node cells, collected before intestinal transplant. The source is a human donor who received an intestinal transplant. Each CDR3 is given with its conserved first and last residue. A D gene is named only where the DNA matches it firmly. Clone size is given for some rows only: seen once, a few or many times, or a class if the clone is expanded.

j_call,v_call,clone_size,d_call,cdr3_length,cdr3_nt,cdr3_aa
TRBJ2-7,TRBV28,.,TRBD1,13,TGTGCCAGCAGTTCCATGACAGGGAACGAGCAGTACTTC,CASSSMTGNEQYF
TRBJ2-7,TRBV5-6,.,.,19,TGTGCCAGCAGCCATCAATGGCATTACAGGGCGGGGGACTACTACGAGCAGTACTTC,CASSHQWHYRAGDYYEQYF
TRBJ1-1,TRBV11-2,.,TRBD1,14,TGTGCCAGCACCCGAACAGGGGTGAACACTGAAGCTTTCTTT,CASTRTGVNTEAFF
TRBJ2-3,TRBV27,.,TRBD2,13,TGTGCCAGCAGCGGGGGGGGGTCGGATACGCAGTATTTT,CASSGGGSDTQYF
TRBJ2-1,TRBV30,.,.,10,TGTGCGTCCAGGGATAATGAGCAGTTCTTC,CASRDNEQFF
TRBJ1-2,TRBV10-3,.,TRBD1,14,TGTGCCAGCAACAGCCCAGGGGGCAACTATGGCTACACCTTC,CASNSPGGNYGYTF
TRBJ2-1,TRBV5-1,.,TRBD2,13,TGCGCCAGCAGCTATGGGGGGGGCAATGAGCAGTTCTTC,CASSYGGGNEQFF
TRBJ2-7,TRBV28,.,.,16,TGTGCCAGCAGTCCTCTAGGGGCGGGGCGCTCCTACGAGCAGTACTTC,CASSPLGAGRSYEQYF
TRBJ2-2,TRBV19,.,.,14,TGTGCCAGTAGTCTCAGGATTGACACCGGGGAGCTGTTTTTT,CASSLRIDTGELFF
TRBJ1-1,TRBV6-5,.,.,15,TGTGCCAGCAGTTACTCTAGATCCATGAACACTGAAGCTTTCTTT,CASSYSRSMNTEAFF
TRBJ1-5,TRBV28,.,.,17,TGTGCCAGCAGGTCCGCGACAGGAGGCGGTAGCAATCAGCCCCAGCATTTT,CASRSATGGGSNQPQHF
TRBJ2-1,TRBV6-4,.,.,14,TGTGCCAGCAGTGAGGCGGGAGAAGGGGGTGAGCAGTTCTTC,CASSEAGEGGEQFF
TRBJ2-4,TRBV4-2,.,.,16,TGTGCCAGCAGCCAACTGGGGGCAGAAGCCAAAAACATTCAGTACTTC,CASSQLGAEAKNIQYF
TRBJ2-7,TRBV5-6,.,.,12,TGTGCCAGCAGCTATTCGACTATCGAGCAGTACTTC,CASSYSTIEQYF
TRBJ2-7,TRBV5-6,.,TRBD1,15,TGTGCCAGCAGCTTGGGCCACAGGGGGTCTGGGGAGCAGTACTTC,CASSLGHRGSGEQYF
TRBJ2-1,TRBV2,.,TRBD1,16,TGTGCCAGCAGTGAAAAAGGACAGGGGTGGAAGAATGAGCAGTTCTTC,CASSEKGQGWKNEQFF
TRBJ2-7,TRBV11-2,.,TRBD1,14,TGTGCCAGCAGCCCGACAGGGTGGGACCACGAGCAGTACTTC,CASSPTGWDHEQYF
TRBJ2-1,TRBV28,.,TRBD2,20,TGTGCCAGCAGTTCCATCTGGGCCGATCAGCGGGGGGGCCCTGACAATGAGCAGTTCTTC,CASSSIWADQRGGPDNEQFF
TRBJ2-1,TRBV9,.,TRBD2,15,TGTGCCAGCAGCGTACGCGGGGGCTCCTACAATGAGCAGTTCTTC,CASSVRGGSYNEQFF
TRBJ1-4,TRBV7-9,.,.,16,TGTGCCAGCAGCTCTCGCGGTCGCAGTACTAATGAAAAACTGTTTTTT,CASSSRGRSTNEKLFF
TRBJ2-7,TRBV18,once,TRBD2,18,TGTGCCAGCTCTCGAGGGGCTCTTGGACTAGCGGGAACCTACGAGCAGTACTTC,CASSRGALGLAGTYEQYF
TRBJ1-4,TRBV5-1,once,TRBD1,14,TGCGCCAGCAGCTCCGGACAGGGGGACGAAAAACTGTTTTTT,CASSSGQGDEKLFF
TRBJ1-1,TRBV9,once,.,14,TGTGCCAGCAGCGTAGCTCTAACGAACACTGAAGCTTTCTTT,CASSVALTNTEAFF
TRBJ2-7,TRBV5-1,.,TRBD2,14,TGCGCCAGCAGCTATGGACTAGATTCCTACGAGCAGTACTTC,CASSYGLDSYEQYF
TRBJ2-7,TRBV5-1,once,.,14,TGCGCCAGCAGTTCCGCGGGACGGCATTACGAGCAGTACTTC,CASSSAGRHYEQYF
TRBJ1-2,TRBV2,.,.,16,TGTGCCAGCAGTGAATTGCGAGAGGGGGCTAACTATGGCTACACCTTC,CASSELREGANYGYTF
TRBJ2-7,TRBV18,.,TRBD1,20,TGTGCCAGCTCACCACCGGGACAGGGCGAAGTACCAATTCTAACCTACGAGCAGTACTTC,CASSPPGQGEVPILTYEQYF
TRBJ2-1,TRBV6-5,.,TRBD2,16,TGTGCCAGCAGTTACGCAACCGGGACTAGCGGGGGGACGCAGTTCTTC,CASSYATGTSGGTQFF
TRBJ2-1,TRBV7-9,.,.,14,TGTGCCAGCAGCTCCAACACCAAAATCAATGAGCAGTTCTTC,CASSSNTKINEQFF
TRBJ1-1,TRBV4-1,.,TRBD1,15,TGCGCCAGCAGCCAAGACAGGGGGGATGGCACTGAAGCTTTCTTT,CASSQDRGDGTEAFF
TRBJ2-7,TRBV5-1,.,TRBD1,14,TGCGCCAGCAGCTTAGGGACAGGGGTGGGCGAGCAGTACTTC,CASSLGTGVGEQYF
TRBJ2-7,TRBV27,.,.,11,TGTGCCAGCACCGGAGGGAGCGAGCAGTACTTC,CASTGGSEQYF
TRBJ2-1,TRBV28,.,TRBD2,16,TGTGCCAGCAGTCTCGCCGGGGGGGCGCCTTACAATGAGCAGTTCTTC,CASSLAGGAPYNEQFF
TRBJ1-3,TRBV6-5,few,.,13,TGTGCCAGTGGAGACCTCTCTGGAAACACCATATATTTT,CASGDLSGNTIYF
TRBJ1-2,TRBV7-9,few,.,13,TGTGCCAGCAGCTTAGGCATAAAGGGGGGCTACACCTTC,CASSLGIKGGYTF
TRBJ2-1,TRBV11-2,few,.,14,TGTGCCAGCAGCTTAGAATCCGGTGACAATGAGCAGTTCTTC,CASSLESGDNEQFF
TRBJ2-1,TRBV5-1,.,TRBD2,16,TGCGCCAGCAGCAGAACCGGGACTAGCGGCTACAATGAGCAGTTCTTC,CASSRTGTSGYNEQFF
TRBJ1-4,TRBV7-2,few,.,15,TGTGCCAGCAGCTTAGGGCCGGGATCGGGTGAAAAACTGTTTTTT,CASSLGPGSGEKLFF
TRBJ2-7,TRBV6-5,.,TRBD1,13,TGTGCCAGCAGTCTCACAGGGGACTACGAGCAGTACTTC,CASSLTGDYEQYF
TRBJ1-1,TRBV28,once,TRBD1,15,TGTGCCAGCAGCCTTCAGGACAGGCCGAACACTGAAGCTTTCTTT,CASSLQDRPNTEAFF
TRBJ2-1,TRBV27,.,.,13,TGTGCCAGCAGTTTACTAGATTACAATGAGCAGTTCTTC,CASSLLDYNEQFF